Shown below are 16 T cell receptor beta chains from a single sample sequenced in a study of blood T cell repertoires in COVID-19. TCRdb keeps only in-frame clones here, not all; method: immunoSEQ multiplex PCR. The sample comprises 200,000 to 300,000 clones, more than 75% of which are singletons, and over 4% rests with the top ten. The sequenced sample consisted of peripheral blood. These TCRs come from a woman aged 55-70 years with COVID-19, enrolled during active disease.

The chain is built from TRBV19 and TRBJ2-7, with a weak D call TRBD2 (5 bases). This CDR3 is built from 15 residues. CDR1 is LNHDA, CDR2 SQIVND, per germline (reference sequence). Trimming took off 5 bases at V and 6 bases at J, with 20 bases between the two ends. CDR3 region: CASSSGLPPVVEQYF. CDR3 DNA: TGTGCCAGTAGTTCGGGGTTACCGCCTGTCGTCGAGCAGTACTTC.

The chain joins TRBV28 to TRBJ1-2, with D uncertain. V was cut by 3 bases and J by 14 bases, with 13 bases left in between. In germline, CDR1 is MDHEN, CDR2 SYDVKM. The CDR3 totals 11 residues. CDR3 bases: TGTGCCAGCAGTTTGGGGAGGGTTAAGACCTTC. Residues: CASSLGRVKTF.

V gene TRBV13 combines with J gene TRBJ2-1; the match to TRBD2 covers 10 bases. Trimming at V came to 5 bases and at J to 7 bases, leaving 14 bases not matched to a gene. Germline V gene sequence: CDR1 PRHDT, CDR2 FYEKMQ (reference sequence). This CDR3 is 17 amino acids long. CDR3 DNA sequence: TGTGCCAGCAGCCGATCTACAATGGGACTAGCGTGGAATGAGCAGTTCTTC. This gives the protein CASSRSTMGLAWNEQFF.

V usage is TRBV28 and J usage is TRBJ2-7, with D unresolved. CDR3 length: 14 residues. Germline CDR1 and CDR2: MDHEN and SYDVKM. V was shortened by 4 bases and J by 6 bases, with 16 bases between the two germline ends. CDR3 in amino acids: CASSSVLLGFEQYF. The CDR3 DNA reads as TGTGCCAGCAGTTCGGTACTTCTAGGATTCGAGCAGTACTTC.

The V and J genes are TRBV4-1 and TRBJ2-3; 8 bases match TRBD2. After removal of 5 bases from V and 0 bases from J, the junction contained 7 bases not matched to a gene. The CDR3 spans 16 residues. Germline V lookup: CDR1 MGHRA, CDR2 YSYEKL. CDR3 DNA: TGCGCCAGCAGCGGGGCGGGAGGCGGGAGCACAGATACGCAGTATTTT. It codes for CASSGAGGGSTDTQYF.

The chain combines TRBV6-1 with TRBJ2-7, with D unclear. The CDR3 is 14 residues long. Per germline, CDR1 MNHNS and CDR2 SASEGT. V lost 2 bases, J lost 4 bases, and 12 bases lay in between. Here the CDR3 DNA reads TGTGCCAGCAGTGAAAGGCGGCTTGAATACGAGCAGTACTTC. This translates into CASSERRLEYEQYF.

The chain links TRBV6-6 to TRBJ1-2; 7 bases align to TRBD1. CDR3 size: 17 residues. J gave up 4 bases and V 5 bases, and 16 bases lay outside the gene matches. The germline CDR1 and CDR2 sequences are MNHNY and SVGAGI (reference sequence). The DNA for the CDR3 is TGTGCCAGCAGTCCCATTGGGACAGTCCGAGGGAGCTATGGCTACACCTTC. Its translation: CASSPIGTVRGSYGYTF.

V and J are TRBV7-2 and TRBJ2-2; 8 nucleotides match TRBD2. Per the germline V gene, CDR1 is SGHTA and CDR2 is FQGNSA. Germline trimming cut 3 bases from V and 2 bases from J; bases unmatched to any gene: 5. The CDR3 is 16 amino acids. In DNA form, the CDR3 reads TGTGCCAGCAGCTTTAGCGGGACCCGTAACACCGGGGAGCTGTTTTTT. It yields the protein CASSFSGTRNTGELFF.

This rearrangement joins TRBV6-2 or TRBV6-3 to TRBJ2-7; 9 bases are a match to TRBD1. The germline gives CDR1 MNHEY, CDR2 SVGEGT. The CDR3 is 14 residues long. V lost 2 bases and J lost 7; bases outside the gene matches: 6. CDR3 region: CASSYRDRVKEQYF. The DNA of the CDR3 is TGTGCCAGCAGTTACCGGGACAGGGTAAAAGAGCAGTACTTC.

CDR3 protein: CASSLYRGRNYGYTF. CDR3 in DNA: TGTGCCAGCAGTTTATACAGGGGGCGTAACTATGGCTACACCTTC. The chain is built from TRBV28 and TRBJ1-2, with 9 bases aligning to TRBD1. Per the germline V gene, CDR1 is MDHEN and CDR2 is SYDVKM. This CDR3 has 15 residues. V was pared by 1 base and J by 1 base, with 1 base of the junction left unmatched.

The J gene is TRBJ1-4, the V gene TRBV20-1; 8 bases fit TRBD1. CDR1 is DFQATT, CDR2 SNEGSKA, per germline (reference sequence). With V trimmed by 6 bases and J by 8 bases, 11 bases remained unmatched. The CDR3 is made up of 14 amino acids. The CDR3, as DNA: TGCAGTGCCAGTCGGGACAGGCAAACAGAAAAACTGTTTTTT. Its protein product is CSASRDRQTEKLFF.

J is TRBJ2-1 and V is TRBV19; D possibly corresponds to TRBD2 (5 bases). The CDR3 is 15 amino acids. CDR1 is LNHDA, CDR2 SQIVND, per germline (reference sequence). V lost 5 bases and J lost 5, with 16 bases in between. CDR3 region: CASSELGASDNEQFF. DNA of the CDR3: TGTGCCAGTAGTGAACTAGGAGCTAGTGACAATGAGCAGTTCTTC.

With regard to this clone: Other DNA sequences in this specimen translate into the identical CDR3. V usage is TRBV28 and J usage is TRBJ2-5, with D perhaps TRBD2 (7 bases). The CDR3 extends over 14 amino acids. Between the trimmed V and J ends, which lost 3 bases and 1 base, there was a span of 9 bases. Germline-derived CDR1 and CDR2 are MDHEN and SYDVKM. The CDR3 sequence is CASSFRGGQETQYF. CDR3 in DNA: TGTGCCAGCAGTTTTAGGGGGGGCCAAGAGACCCAGTACTTC.

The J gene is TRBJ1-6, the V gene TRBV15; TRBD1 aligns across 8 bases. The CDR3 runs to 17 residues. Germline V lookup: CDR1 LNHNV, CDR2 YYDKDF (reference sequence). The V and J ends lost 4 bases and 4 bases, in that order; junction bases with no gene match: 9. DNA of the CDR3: TGTGCCACCAGCAAACCCGGACAGGGCGGATATAATTCACCCCTCCACTTT. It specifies CATSKPGQGGYNSPLHF.

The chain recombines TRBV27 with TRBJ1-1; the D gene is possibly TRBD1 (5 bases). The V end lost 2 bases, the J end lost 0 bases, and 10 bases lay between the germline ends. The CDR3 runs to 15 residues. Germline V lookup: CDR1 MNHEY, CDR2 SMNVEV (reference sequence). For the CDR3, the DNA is TGTGCCAGCAGTTTACGGGGACTCATGAACACTGAAGCTTTCTTT. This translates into CASSLRGLMNTEAFF.

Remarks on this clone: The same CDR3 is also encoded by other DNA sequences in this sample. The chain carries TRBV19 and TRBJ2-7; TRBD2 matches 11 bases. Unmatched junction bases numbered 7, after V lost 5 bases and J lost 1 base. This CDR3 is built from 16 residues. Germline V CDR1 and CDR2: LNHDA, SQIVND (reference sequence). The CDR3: CASSRSGTSGSYEQYF. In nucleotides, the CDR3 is TGTGCCAGTAGTCGTTCCGGGACTAGCGGTTCCTACGAGCAGTACTTC. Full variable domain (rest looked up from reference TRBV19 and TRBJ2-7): DGGITQSPKYLFRKEGQNVTLSCEQNLNHDAMYWYRQDPGQGLRLIYYSQIVNDFQKGDIAEGYSVSREKKESFPLTVTSAQKNPTAFYLCASSRSGTSGSYEQYFGPGTRLTVT.